Listed here is a single T cell receptor (beta chain). Its antigen has not been determined. The sample holds no much larger clone one base away, and base qualities are not on file. These data originate in a study of T cell responses to AZD1222 COVID-19 vaccine (dated by TCRdb to about 2021). Some background on the complete study: TCR sequencing was performed for 233 trial participants, of whom around 200 were given two doses of AZD1222 and some 25 were given two doses of MenACWY control vaccine. Enrollment into the trials was organized by age into subgroups of 18-55, 56-69 and 70-plus years, and those subgroups contained approximately 160, 26 and 62 TCR-sequenced participants, respectively. The investigation overall reported the following: The 56-69-year group was small, and its depth increase did not reach significance, likely because of low power. Because no day 14 peak-response samples were available, the repertoires could be characterized only after the peak T cell response. The whole spike protein was spanned by vaccine-associated CD4 TCRs, and dominant responses were seen in regions 160-218 and 743-854. Epitopes outside the regions mutated in the B.1.351 and B.1.1.7 variants were reportedly recognized by nearly half of the unique spike-specific TCRs. After two AZD1222 doses, both the breadth and the depth of spike-specific TCRs were significantly higher than at day 0 and than in MenACWY recipients. Participants were mostly white British and included more females than males, and it was suggested by the authors that clonal diversity may have been underestimated. Conclusions about previously exposed vaccinees are limited because only six or seven AZD1222 recipients were SARS-CoV-2 seropositive at baseline.

The sample's time point label, in plain terms: about 28 days (+/-7) after the second vaccine dose. AZD1222 recipients given second doses at about 4 weeks or at about 12 weeks were pooled, since spike-specific TCR depth and breadth were not found to differ between the two schedules. Vaccinee samples were obtained from the UK trials COV001 and COV002, which included a single-blind randomized controlled phase 2/3 trial of AZD1222 (ChAdOx1 nCoV-19) in healthy adults. For TCRbeta chain sequencing, PBMC samples were collected from trial participants at day 0 and at day 28 after the second dose. The CDR3 regions of human TCRbeta chains were subjected to immunosequencing. From the authors' description of their analysis: TCRs in the repertoires were compared against a reference library of SARS-CoV-2-specific TCRs that had been generated with the MIRA antigen-specificity platform. Breadth was defined as the fraction of unique TCRs that were SARS-CoV-2-associated. Depth was defined as the fraction of total T cells that were SARS-CoV-2-associated. Each spike-specific TCR was assigned to its reactive spike region and to a CD4 or CD8 class using the MIRA data. Log10-transformed breadth and depth values were compared by one-way ANOVA with Sidak's multiple comparisons tests. TCRdb holds this immuneACCESS table with in-frame rearrangements only. Some clones are missing; in checked studies, unresolved V genes explain under half, and the rest has no known cause. The V and J calls and clone size were taken over from that table, and D and trimming were inferred from the DNA. The sample table shows 90,000 or so clones, and 89% are seen once. Clones ranked in the top ten supply around 6% of the sample.

This TCR was recovered from an adult who received the AZD1222 COVID-19 vaccine. Material: peripheral blood, obtained 28 days after the second AZD1222 dose.

The DNA sequence reads TGTGCCAGTAGTCAAGGGGTCAGGGGGCGCTTCCTTGGCTACACCTTC. It codes for CASSQGVRGRFLGYTF. The chain is made from TRBV19 and TRBJ1-2, and TRBD1 aligns with 8 junction nucleotides. From the cysteine through the phenylalanine, the CDR3 covers 16 amino acids. Kept here is only the CDR3 DNA, which spans 48 bases and is read in frame from base 1. From the germline V gene (reference sequence), CDR1 is LNHDA and CDR2 is SQIVND. From V the trimming removes 5 bases and from J it removes 7 bases, while the gene matches leave 15 bases of the junction unaccounted for.